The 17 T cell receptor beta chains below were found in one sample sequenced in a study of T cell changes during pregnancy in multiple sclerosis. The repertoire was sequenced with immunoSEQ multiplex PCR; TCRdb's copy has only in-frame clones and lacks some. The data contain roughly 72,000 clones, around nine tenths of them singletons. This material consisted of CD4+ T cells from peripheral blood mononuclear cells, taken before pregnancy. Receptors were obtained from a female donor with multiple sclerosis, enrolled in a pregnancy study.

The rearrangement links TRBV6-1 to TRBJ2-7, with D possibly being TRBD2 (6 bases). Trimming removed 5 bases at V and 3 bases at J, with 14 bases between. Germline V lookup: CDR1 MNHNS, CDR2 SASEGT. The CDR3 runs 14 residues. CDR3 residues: CASSLEGINYEQYF. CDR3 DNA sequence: TGTGCCAGCAGTTTGGAGGGAATAAACTACGAGCAGTACTTC.

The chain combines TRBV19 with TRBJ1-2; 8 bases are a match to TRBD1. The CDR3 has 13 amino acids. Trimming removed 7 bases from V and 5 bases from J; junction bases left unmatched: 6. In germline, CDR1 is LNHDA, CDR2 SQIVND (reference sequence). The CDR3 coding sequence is TGTGCCAGTACCCTTGGACAGGGATATGGCTACACCTTC. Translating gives CASTLGQGYGYTF. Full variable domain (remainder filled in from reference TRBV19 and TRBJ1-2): DGGITQSPKYLFRKEGQNVTLSCEQNLNHDAMYWYRQDPGQGLRLIYYSQIVNDFQKGDIAEGYSVSREKKESFPLTVTSAQKNPTAFYLCASTLGQGYGYTFGSGTRLTVV.

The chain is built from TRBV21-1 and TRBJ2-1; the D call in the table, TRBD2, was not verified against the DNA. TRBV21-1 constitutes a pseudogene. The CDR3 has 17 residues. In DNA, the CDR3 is TGTGCCAGCAGCAAATCCCGACTAGCGGGGGGGGACAATGAGCAGTTCTTC. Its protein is CASSKSRLAGGDNEQFF.

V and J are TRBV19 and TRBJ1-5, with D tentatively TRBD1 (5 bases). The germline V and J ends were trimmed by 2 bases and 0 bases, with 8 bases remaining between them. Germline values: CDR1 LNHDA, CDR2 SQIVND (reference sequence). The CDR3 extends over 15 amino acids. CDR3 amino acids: CASSISTVSNQPQHF. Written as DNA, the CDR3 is TGTGCCAGTAGTATATCGACAGTTAGCAATCAGCCCCAGCATTTT.

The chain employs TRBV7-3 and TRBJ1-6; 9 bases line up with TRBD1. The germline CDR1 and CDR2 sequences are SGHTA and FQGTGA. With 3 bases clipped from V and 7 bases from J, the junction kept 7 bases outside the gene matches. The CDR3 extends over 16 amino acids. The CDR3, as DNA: TGTGCCAGCAGCTTCGAGACAGGGGGAAGGAATTCACCCCTCCACTTT. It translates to CASSFETGGRNSPLHF.

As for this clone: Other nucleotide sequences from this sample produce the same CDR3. This CDR3 is CASSFTGAGTDTQYF. As DNA, the CDR3 is TGCGCCAGCAGCTTTACTGGGGCTGGCACAGATACGCAGTATTTT. V usage is TRBV5-1 and J usage is TRBJ2-3; tentative D call: TRBD1 (5 bases). Trimming pared 2 bases from V and 1 base from J, leaving 11 bases between. The length of the CDR3 is 15 residues. From germline, CDR1 is SGHRS and CDR2 YFSETQ.

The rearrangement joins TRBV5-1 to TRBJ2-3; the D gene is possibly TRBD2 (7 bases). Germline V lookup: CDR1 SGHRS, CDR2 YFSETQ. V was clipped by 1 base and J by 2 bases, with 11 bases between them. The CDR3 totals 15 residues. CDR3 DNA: TGCGCCAGCAGCTTGAGGGGGGGGGCCACAGATACGCAGTATTTT. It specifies CASSLRGGATDTQYF.

This CDR3 is CASTTCNEQFF. The DNA for the CDR3 is TGTGCCAGCACGACTTGCAATGAGCAGTTCTTC. The rearrangement joins TRBV21-1 to TRBJ2-1; the table's D call, TRBD2, has no DNA check behind it. TRBV21-1 constitutes a pseudogene. The CDR3 covers 11 residues.

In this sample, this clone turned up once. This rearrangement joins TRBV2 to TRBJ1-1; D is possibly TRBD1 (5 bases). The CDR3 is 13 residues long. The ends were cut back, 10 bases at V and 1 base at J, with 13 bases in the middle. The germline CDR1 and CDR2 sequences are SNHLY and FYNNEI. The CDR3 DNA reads TGTGCCAACACAAACGGGGGGAACACTGAAGCTTTCTTT. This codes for CANTNGGNTEAFF.

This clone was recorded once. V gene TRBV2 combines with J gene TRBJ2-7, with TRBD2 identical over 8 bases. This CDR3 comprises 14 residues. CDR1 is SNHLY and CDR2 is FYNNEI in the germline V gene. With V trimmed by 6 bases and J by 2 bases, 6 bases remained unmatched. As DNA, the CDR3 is TGTGCCAGCAGCAGACTAGCGCCTGCCTACGAGCAGTACTTC. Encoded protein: CASSRLAPAYEQYF.

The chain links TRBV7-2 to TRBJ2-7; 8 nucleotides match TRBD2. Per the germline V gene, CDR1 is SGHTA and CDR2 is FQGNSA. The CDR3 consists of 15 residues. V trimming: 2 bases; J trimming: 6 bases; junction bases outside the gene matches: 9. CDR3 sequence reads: CASSLPGLAQSEQYF. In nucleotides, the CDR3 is TGTGCCAGCAGCTTACCCGGACTAGCTCAAAGCGAGCAGTACTTC.

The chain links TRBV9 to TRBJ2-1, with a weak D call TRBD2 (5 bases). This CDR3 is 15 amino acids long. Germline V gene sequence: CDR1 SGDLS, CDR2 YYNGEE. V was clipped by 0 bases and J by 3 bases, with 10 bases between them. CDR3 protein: CASSVEGGLYNEQFF. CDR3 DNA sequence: TGTGCCAGCAGCGTAGAGGGTGGACTCTACAATGAGCAGTTCTTC.

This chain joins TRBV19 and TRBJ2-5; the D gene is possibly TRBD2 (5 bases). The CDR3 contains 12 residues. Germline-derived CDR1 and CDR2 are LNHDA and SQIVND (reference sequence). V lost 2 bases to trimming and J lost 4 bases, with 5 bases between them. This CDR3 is CASSIRGETQYF. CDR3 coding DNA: TGTGCCAGTAGTATACGGGGAGAGACCCAGTACTTC.

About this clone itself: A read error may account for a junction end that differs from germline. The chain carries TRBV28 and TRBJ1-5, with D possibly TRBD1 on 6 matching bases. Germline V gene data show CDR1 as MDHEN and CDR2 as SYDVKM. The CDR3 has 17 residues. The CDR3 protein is CASSLWGTGLGNQPQHF. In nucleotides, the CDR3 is TGTGCCAGCAGTCTATGGGGTACAGGGTTGGGCAATCAGCCCCAGCATTTT.

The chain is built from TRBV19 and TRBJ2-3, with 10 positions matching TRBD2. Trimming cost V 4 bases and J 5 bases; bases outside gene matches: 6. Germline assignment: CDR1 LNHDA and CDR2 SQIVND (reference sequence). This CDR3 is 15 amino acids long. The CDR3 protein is CASSTTLAGVDTQYF. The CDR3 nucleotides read TGTGCCAGTAGTACAACCCTAGCGGGGGTAGATACGCAGTATTTT.

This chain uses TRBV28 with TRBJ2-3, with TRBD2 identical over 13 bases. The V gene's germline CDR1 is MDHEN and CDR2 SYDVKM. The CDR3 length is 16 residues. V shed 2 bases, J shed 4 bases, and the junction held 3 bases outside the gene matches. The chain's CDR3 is CASSLTSGGGPDTQYF. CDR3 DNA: TGTGCCAGCAGTTTAACTAGCGGGGGGGGGCCAGATACGCAGTATTTT.

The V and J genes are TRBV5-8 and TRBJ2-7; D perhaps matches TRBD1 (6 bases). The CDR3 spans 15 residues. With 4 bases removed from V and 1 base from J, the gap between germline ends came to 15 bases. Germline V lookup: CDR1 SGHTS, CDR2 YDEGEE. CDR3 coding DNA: TGTGCCAGCAGCCTGAACCGGGACACATCCTACGAGCAGTACTTC. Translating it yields CASSLNRDTSYEQYF. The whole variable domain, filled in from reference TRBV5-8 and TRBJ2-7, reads EAGVTQSPTHLIKTRGQQATLRCSPISGHTSVYWYQQALGLGLQFLLWYDEGEERNRGNFPPRFSGRQFPNYSSELNVNALELEDSALYLCASSLNRDTSYEQYFGPGTRLTVT.